This is a list of T cell receptor beta chains from one sample in a study of cytomegalovirus exposure and HLA in healthy donors. Method: immunoSEQ multiplex PCR; TCRdb's copy keeps in-frame clones and lacks some. The table lists under 200,000 clones, around 72% of them singletons. The material sequenced was PBMCs. The receptors were gathered from a man aged 50 to 60 in good health and CMV-seronegative. Each CDR3 is given with its conserved first and last residue. D genes are given only for firm matches. Clone size is not always given. Where it is, it says once, few, many or a class for expanded clones.

d_gene	v_gene	j_gene	abundance	CDR3nt	CDR3aa
TRBD1	TRBV10-3	TRBJ2-7	few	TGTGCCATCAGTGGCCGGGACAGAGGCTCCTACGAGCAGTACTTC	CAISGRDRGSYEQYF
TRBD1	TRBV6-1	TRBJ1-4	NA	TGTGCCGGGAGGGACAGGGGGTTAACTAATGAAAAACTGTTTTTT	CAGRDRGLTNEKLFF
NA	TRBV11-2	TRBJ1-4	NA	TGTGCCAGCAGCTTACTTTGGGGCACTAATGAAAAACTGTTTTTT	CASSLLWGTNEKLFF
TRBD1	TRBV6-1	TRBJ1-4	NA	TGTGCCAGCAGTGGCCTAACAGGGGGGTTGGGAAAACTGTTTTTT	CASSGLTGGLGKLFF
TRBD1	TRBV19	TRBJ1-1	NA	TGTGCCAGTAAGATACAGGGGGCTTTTAACACTGAAGCTTTCTTT	CASKIQGAFNTEAFF
NA	TRBV9	TRBJ2-2	few	TGTGCCAGCAGCGTAGACGGGGCCGGGGAGCTGTTTTTT	CASSVDGAGELFF
NA	TRBV5-1	TRBJ1-1	few	TGCGCCAGCAGCACACAGGTTAACACTGAAGCTTTCTTT	CASSTQVNTEAFF
TRBD2	TRBV5-1	TRBJ2-2	NA	TGCGCCAGCAGCTTGCCAGCGGGGGGCACCGGGGAGCTGTTTTTT	CASSLPAGGTGELFF
TRBD2	TRBV7-2	TRBJ2-1	NA	TGTGCCAGCAGCTTATCGTTGACTAGCGGGGGGTCATACAATGAGCAGTTCTTC	CASSLSLTSGGSYNEQFF
TRBD2	TRBV4-2	TRBJ2-1	NA	TGTGCCAGCAGCCAAGAGGGCGGGAGCTCCTACAATGAGCAGTTCTTC	CASSQEGGSSYNEQFF
NA	TRBV29-1	TRBJ1-1	NA	TGCAGCGTTACCTTCCAGCTAGACACTGAAGCTTTCTTT	CSVTFQLDTEAFF
TRBD2	TRBV5-1	TRBJ2-5	NA	TGCGCCAGCAGCTTGGCCGGGACTAGCGGGGGAGCCGGGCAAGAGACCCAGTACTTC	CASSLAGTSGGAGQETQYF
NA	TRBV6-1	TRBJ1-3	few	TGTGCCAGCAGTGCCAGGGTTTCTGGAAACACCATATATTTT	CASSARVSGNTIYF
NA	TRBV5-1	TRBJ1-4	NA	TGCGCCAGCAGCTTGTGGCAGGGCAGAGATGAAAAACTGTTTTTT	CASSLWQGRDEKLFF
NA	TRBV10-1	TRBJ1-1	NA	TGCGCCAGCAGGACAGCTAAGAACACTGAAGCTTTCTTT	CASRTAKNTEAFF
NA	TRBV19	TRBJ2-3	NA	TGTGCCAGTAAGGGAGGATTCTCACGCACAGATACGCAGTATTTT	CASKGGFSRTDTQYF
NA	TRBV18	TRBJ1-1	NA	TGTGCCAGCTCTCCCCAAGAGGGTAGTATGAACACTGAAGCTTTCTTT	CASSPQEGSMNTEAFF
NA	TRBV9	TRBJ2-5	NA	TGTGCCAGCAGCGTAAGGGGGGGGGCCGAGACCCAGTACTTC	CASSVRGGAETQYF
TRBD2	TRBV5-8	TRBJ2-5	NA	TGTGCCAGCGGGCTAGCGGGGGGGAGTGGAGAGACCCAGTACTTC	CASGLAGGSGETQYF
NA	TRBV5-1	TRBJ1-5	NA	TGCGCCAGCAGCTTATCGGGGGAGGGTCAGCCCCAGCATTTT	CASSLSGEGQPQHF
NA	TRBV29-1	TRBJ1-1	NA	TGCAGCGTTAGCTATGTAGGGGAATTCACTGAAGCTTTCTTT	CSVSYVGEFTEAFF
NA	TRBV28	TRBJ2-7	once	TGTGCCAGCAGGACTTCAGGGGCTAGGGACGAGCAGTACTTC	CASRTSGARDEQYF